The entry that follows covers one T cell receptor beta chain sequence. These data belong to a study of blood T cell repertoires in COVID-19. Assay used: immunoSEQ multiplex PCR; TCRdb lists only in-frame clones, some missing. The table includes about 200,000 clones, 80% to 90% detected once. V was trimmed by 0 bases and J by 1 base, leaving 7 bases between them. CDR1 and CDR2 (germline): SGHRS, YFSETQ. The CDR3 loop spans 14 amino acids. Sequenced sample: peripheral blood. The chain has TRBV5-1 and TRBJ1-1, with D perhaps TRBD1 (5 bases). The source is a man aged 45-60 years with active or convalescent COVID-19. The CDR3 DNA reads as TGCGCCAGCAGCTTGGTCCAGGGGAACACTGAAGCTTTCTTT. Its translation: CASSLVQGNTEAFF.